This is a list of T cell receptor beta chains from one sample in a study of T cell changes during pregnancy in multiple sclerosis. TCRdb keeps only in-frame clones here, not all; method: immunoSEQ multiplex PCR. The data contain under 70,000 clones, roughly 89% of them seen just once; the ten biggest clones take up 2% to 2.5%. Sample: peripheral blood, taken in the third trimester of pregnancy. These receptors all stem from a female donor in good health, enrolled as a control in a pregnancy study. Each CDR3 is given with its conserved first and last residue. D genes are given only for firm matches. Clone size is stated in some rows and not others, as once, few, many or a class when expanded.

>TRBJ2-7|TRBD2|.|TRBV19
CASSRGLAPTEQYF
TGTGCCAGTAGTAGGGGACTAGCTCCTACCGAGCAGTACTTC
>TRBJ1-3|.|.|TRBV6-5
CASRPTDSSGNTIYF
TGTGCCAGCAGACCGACAGACAGCTCTGGAAACACCATATATTTT
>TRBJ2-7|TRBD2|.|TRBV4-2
CASSQDGTSGYNEQYF
TGTGCCAGCAGCCAAGATGGGACTAGCGGATACAACGAGCAGTACTTC
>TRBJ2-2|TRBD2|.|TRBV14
CASSQRTSGRAPAGELFF
TGTGCCAGCAGCCAGAGGACTAGCGGGAGGGCCCCGGCCGGGGAGCTGTTTTTT
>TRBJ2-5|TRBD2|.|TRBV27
CASSGISGSRGETQYF
TGTGCCAGCAGTGGTATTAGCGGGAGTAGGGGGGAGACCCAGTACTTC
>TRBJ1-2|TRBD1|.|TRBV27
CASSRQGAYGYTF
TGTGCCAGCAGTCGTCAGGGGGCCTATGGCTACACCTTC
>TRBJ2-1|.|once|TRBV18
CASSTTDGVGDEQFF
TGTGCCAGCTCCACCACCGACGGGGTTGGCGATGAGCAGTTCTTC
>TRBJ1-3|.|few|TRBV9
CASSVEDSSGNTIYF
TGTGCCAGCAGCGTAGAGGACAGTAGTGGAAACACCATATATTTT
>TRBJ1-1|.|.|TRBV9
CASSAQYSRKSENTEAFF
TGTGCCAGCAGTGCCCAATACTCCAGAAAGAGCGAGAACACTGAAGCTTTCTTT
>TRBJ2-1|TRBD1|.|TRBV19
CASSWGQGKNLFF
TGTGCCAGTAGTTGGGGACAGGGAAAAAATCTGTTCTTC
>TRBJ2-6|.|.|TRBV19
CASRAQGVGANVLTF
TGTGCCAGTAGGGCACAGGGTGTCGGGGCCAACGTCCTGACTTTC
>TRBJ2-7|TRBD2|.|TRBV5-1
CASSSDVAGVSYEQYF
TGCGCCAGCAGCTCGGACGTAGCGGGAGTTTCCTACGAGCAGTACTTC
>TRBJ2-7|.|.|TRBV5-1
CASSLAGNHEQYF
TGCGCCAGCAGCCTTGCGGGGAACCACGAGCAGTACTTC
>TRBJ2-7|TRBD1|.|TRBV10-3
CAISGGQGPGEQYF
TGTGCCATCAGTGGGGGACAGGGGCCCGGCGAGCAGTACTTC
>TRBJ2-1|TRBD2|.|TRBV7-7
CASSLGLAGYKQFF
TGTGCTAGCAGCTTGGGACTAGCGGGGTATAAGCAGTTCTTC
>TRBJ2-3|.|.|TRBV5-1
CASRSGGRADTQYF
TGCGCCAGCAGATCGGGGGGCAGGGCAGATACGCAGTATTTT
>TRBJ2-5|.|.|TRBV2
CASREDRGAVETQYF
TGTGCCAGCAGAGAGGATCGGGGTGCGGTGGAGACCCAGTACTTC
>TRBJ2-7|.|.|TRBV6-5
CASSYTQAYSYEQYF
TGTGCCAGCAGTTATACCCAGGCTTACTCCTACGAGCAGTACTTC
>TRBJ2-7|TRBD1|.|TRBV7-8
CASSFRTGVYEQYF
TGTGCCAGCAGCTTTAGGACAGGGGTCTACGAGCAGTACTTC
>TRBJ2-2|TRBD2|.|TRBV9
CASSGHGAGVGELFF
TGTGCCAGCAGCGGGCATGGCGCGGGGGTCGGGGAGCTGTTTTTT
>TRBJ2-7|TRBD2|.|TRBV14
CASSQGASGSYEQYF
TGTGCCAGCAGCCAAGGGGCTAGCGGGAGCTACGAGCAGTACTTC
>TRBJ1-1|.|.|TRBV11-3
CASSREPNTEAFF
TGTGCCAGCAGCCGGGAACCGAACACTGAAGCTTTCTTT
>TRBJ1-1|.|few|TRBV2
CASKDRGYTEAFF
TGTGCCAGTAAGGACAGAGGCTACACTGAAGCTTTCTTT
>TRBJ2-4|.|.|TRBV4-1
CASSHPGGAGLAKNIQYF
TGCGCCAGCAGCCACCCAGGCGGGGCAGGACTAGCCAAAAACATTCAGTACTTC
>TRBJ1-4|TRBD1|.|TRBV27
CASSLRPPGTGELDEKLFF
TGTGCCAGCAGTCTCCGACCCCCCGGGACAGGGGAATTGGATGAAAAACTGTTTTTT
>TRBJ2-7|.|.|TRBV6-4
CASSETAGDNYEQYF
TGTGCCAGCAGTGAGACAGCGGGCGATAACTACGAGCAGTACTTC
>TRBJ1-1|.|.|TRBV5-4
CASSGPGGTEAFF
TGTGCCAGCAGCGGCCCCGGGGGGACTGAAGCTTTCTTT
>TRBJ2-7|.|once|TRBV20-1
CSPGANEQYF
TGCAGCCCAGGGGCGAACGAGCAGTACTTC
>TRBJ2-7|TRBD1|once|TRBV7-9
CASSRDRIYEQYF
TGTGCCAGCAGCAGGGACAGGATCTACGAGCAGTACTTC
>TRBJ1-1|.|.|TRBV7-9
CASSHDRRTEAFF
TGTGCCAGCAGTCATGACAGGCGCACTGAAGCTTTCTTT
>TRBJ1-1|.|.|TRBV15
CATSRDPPTGLMYTEAFF
TGTGCCACCAGCAGAGATCCTCCTACAGGGTTGATGTACACTGAAGCTTTCTTT
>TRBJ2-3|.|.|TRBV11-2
CASSLLGGPDTQYF
TGTGCCAGCAGCCTACTGGGGGGTCCAGATACGCAGTATTTT
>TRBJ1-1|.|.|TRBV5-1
CASGPGDERSEAFF
TGCGCCAGCGGGCCTGGGGATGAGCGGAGTGAAGCTTTCTTT
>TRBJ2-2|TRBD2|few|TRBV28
CASTSSGSGSGELFF
TGTGCCAGCACATCTAGCGGGAGCGGTTCCGGGGAGCTGTTTTTT
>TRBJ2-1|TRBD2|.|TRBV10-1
CASSDGGGAGQEQFF
TGCGCCAGCAGTGACGGCGGGGGGGCCGGCCAAGAGCAGTTCTTC
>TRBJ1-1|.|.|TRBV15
CATSRDGAGEAFF
TGTGCCACCAGCAGAGATGGGGCAGGGGAAGCTTTCTTT
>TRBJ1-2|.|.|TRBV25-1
CASSETGNYGYTF
TGTGCCAGCAGTGAGACAGGAAACTATGGCTACACCTTC
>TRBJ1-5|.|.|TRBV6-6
CASSYWDMGNQPQHF
TGTGCCAGCAGTTACTGGGACATGGGCAATCAGCCCCAGCATTTT
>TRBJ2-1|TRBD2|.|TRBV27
CASSSLGLAGYNEQFF
TGTGCCAGCAGTTCCCTAGGTCTAGCGGGGTACAATGAGCAGTTCTTC
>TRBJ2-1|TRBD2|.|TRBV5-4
CASGESGSSYNEQFF
TGTGCCAGCGGGGAGAGCGGGAGCTCCTACAATGAGCAGTTCTTC
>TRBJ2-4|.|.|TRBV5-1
CASSPIGGADIQYF
TGCGCCAGCAGCCCGATTGGGGGGGCTGACATTCAGTACTTC
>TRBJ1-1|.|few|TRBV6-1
CASIRGAFF
TGTGCCAGCATCCGAGGGGCTTTCTTT
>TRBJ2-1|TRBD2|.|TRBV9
CASSVVASGSQQFF
TGTGCCAGCAGCGTAGTGGCTAGCGGGAGTCAGCAGTTCTTC
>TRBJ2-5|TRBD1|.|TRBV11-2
CASSPEDRGQETQYF
TGTGCCAGCAGCCCAGAGGACAGGGGTCAAGAGACCCAGTACTTC
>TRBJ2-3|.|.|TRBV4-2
CASSQLISSDFSGDTQYF
TGTGCCAGCAGCCAGCTTATCTCTAGCGATTTCTCCGGAGATACGCAGTATTTT
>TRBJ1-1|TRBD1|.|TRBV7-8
CASSSYPTGNEVNTEAFF
TGTGCCAGCAGCTCTTACCCGACAGGGAATGAGGTGAACACTGAAGCTTTCTTT
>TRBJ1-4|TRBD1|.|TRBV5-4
CASSPGWGQVNEKLFF
TGTGCCAGCAGCCCCGGGTGGGGACAGGTGAATGAAAAACTGTTTTTT
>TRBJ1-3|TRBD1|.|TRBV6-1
CASSGTIRGTGNTIYF
TGTGCCAGCAGTGGAACAATCAGGGGGACTGGAAACACCATATATTTT
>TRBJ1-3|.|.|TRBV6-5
CASSYSKGFSGNTIYF
TGTGCCAGCAGTTACTCCAAGGGGTTCTCTGGAAACACCATATATTTT